Reported below is one T cell receptor (beta chain). Antigen unknown. These data originate in a study of shared clonotypes between healthy human individuals. V gave up 6 bases and J gave up 0 bases; unmatched junction bases: 4. The length of the CDR3 is 14 residues. CDR1 is SGHNT, CDR2 YENEEA, per germline. Study findings and constraints: Researchers found naive subsets generally carried larger estimated richness than memory subsets. The expectation was that sequencing depth would affect clonotype sharing among donors.

Measured with immunoSEQ multiplex PCR; TCRdb has only the in-frame clones, and not every one. The table lists 900,000 to 1,200,000 clones, 70% to 80% of them singletons. This chain uses TRBV11-3 with TRBJ2-7; 8 bases are a match to TRBD2. The sequenced sample consisted of memory CD4+ T cells from PBMCs. Specified subset: CD45RA-negative fraction. The TCR was taken from a man between 18 and 29 years old in good health. Some clones in this sample may be carry-over from other donors' samples. The CDR3 protein is CASSLAGHSYEQYF. CDR3 coding DNA: TGTGCCAGCAGTCTAGCGGGCCACTCCTACGAGCAGTACTTC.